This TCR beta chain is from a study of cytomegalovirus exposure and HLA in healthy donors. Findings and caveats of the study: Among the CMV-associated chains, three were confirmed in vitro as specific for CMV antigens.

The PCR ran on 60 Vbeta and 13 Jbeta primers. Libraries were prepared by immunoSEQ multiplex PCR; TCRdb keeps only in-frame clonotypes and omits some of them. The sample yields about 140,000 clones, about 70% seen once. The V and J ends lost 3 bases and 5 bases, in that order; junction bases with no gene match: 5. The V gene's germline CDR1 is GTSNPN and CDR2 SVGIG (reference sequence). CDR3 size: 14 residues. As regards this clone: Its antigen is not known.

The chain uses TRBV30 and TRBJ2-5, with 11 bases identical to TRBD1. Sequencing input: PBMCs. The receptor's source is a male donor in good health and CMV-seronegative. CDR3 loop: CAWRGWDRGETQYF. The CDR3 nucleotides are TGTGCCTGGAGAGGGTGGGACAGGGGGGAGACCCAGTACTTC.